This T cell receptor beta chain was recorded in a study of glioma-infiltrating T cells after dendritic cell vaccination. Study as a whole: Treatment, given 2003 to 2012, was autologous tumor lysate-pulsed dendritic cell vaccination. Three intradermal dendritic cell vaccine injections were given every two weeks. Study results and limitations: Estimated pretreatment TIL content predicted outcome after dendritic cell vaccination. Only a small number of patients had complete blood and tumor samples.

Stated time point: after dendritic cell vaccination, including at tumor progression/relapse. Germline V gene lookup returns CDR1 MDHEN and CDR2 SYDVKM. V was cut by 6 bases and J by 3 bases, with 12 bases left in between. This CDR3 comprises 14 residues. Generated by immunoSEQ multiplex PCR, the TCRdb table keeps only in-frame clones and is missing some. The table records approximately 85,000 clones, roughly 85% of them present only once. This clone was counted a few times. Its specificity is unknown. This clonotype was sampled from a human donor with glioblastoma. The material sequenced was blood, taken after dendritic cell vaccination. The rearrangement joins TRBV28 to TRBJ2-4; D unclear. CDR3 coding DNA: TGTGCCAGCAGCGGTCGTCGTGGCAAAAACATTCAGTACTTC. It yields the protein CASSGRRGKNIQYF.